These T cell receptor beta chains were read from a single sample in a study of blood T cell repertoires in COVID-19. Repertoires were generated with immunoSEQ multiplex PCR, while TCRdb's copy carries only in-frame clones and drops some. Of 80,000 to 100,000 clones listed, over 70% are singletons. Sequenced: peripheral blood. Receptor source: a man aged 55 to 69 with acute or convalescent COVID-19. CDR3s include the opening cysteine and the closing phenylalanine or tryptophan. The D gene is left open where the match is weak. Size tells how often a clone was seen (once, few, many) or the class of an expanded clone, and some rows leave it out.

>TRBV19|-|TRBJ1-2|TRBD1
CASSNVGDRTGFRWDGYTF
TGTGCCAGTAGTAATGTGGGCGACCGGACAGGGTTTCGGTGGGATGGCTACACCTTC
>TRBV10-2|-|TRBJ2-1|TRBD1
CASRGRTGERSYNEQFF
TGCGCCAGCAGGGGTCGCACAGGGGAACGGTCCTACAATGAGCAGTTCTTC
>TRBV2|few|TRBJ1-2|TRBD1
CASVRGQGEAGYTF
TGTGCCAGCGTACGTGGACAGGGCGAGGCTGGCTACACCTTC
>TRBV20-1|-|TRBJ2-7|TRBD1
CSASDMDRNYEQYF
TGCAGTGCTAGTGATATGGACAGGAACTACGAGCAGTACTTC
>TRBV6-5|-|TRBJ1-5|TRBD1
CASSYTITGDQPQHF
TGTGCCAGCAGTTACACGATAACAGGGGATCAGCCCCAGCATTTT
>TRBV24-1|-|TRBJ2-1|-
CATSGWAGGYNEQFF
TGTGCCACCAGTGGGTGGGCAGGGGGGTACAATGAGCAGTTCTTC
>TRBV6-5|few|TRBJ2-5|-
CASKATAIQETQYF
TGTGCCAGCAAGGCGACAGCGATACAAGAGACCCAGTACTTC
>TRBV7-2|-|TRBJ2-1|-
CASSVGTFPEQFF
TGTGCCAGCAGCGTCGGGACTTTCCCTGAGCAGTTCTTC
>TRBV7-3|-|TRBJ2-5|TRBD1
CASSRTGTGEETQYF
TGTGCCAGCAGCCGCACCGGGACAGGGGAAGAGACCCAGTACTTC
>TRBV5-4|-|TRBJ2-3|-
CASSRPGADTQYF
TGTGCCAGCAGCCGCCCAGGCGCAGATACGCAGTATTTT
>TRBV2|-|TRBJ1-2|-
CASSEVSYGYTF
TGTGCCAGCAGTGAGGTCAGCTATGGCTACACCTTC
>TRBV6-5|-|TRBJ1-2|-
CASSYSFLGQRGYTF
TGTGCCAGCAGTTACTCGTTTCTTGGACAGCGTGGCTACACCTTC